These 23 T cell receptor beta chains were sequenced from one sample in a study of cytomegalovirus exposure and HLA in healthy donors. Both 60 Vbeta primers and 13 Jbeta primers went into the PCR. Method: immunoSEQ multiplex PCR; TCRdb's copy keeps in-frame clones and lacks some. The table has about 200,000 clones, roughly 12% seen once; the top ten hold about 7.8%. The sample consisted of PBMCs. The receptors were gathered from a man in his forties or fifties in good health and CMV-seropositive.

Only a few counts were recorded for this clone. The V call is TRBV7-8, the J call TRBJ1-5; TRBD1 matches 8 bases. The J segment lost 9 bases and the V segment lost 5 bases, leaving 12 bases of the junction unmatched. Germline V gene lookup returns CDR1 SGHVS and CDR2 FQNEAQ. This CDR3 has 15 amino acids. The CDR3 loop reads CASSVRQGPSLPQHF. For the CDR3, the DNA is TGTGCCAGCAGCGTTAGACAGGGGCCCTCTTTGCCCCAGCATTTT.

The V call is TRBV5-4, the J call TRBJ2-2, with D unresolved. Trimming left V 0 bases short and J 6 bases short, with 6 bases between. In germline, CDR1 is SGHNT, CDR2 YYREEE (reference sequence). The CDR3 extends over 13 amino acids. CDR3 in DNA: TGTGCCAGCAGCTTGGAGCGTGCCGGGGAGCTGTTTTTT. Its translation: CASSLERAGELFF.

This clone was counted a few times. CDR3 sequence: CASSQRPGQGGPEQYF. CDR3 bases: TGCGCCAGCAGCCAGAGACCGGGACAGGGGGGGCCCGAGCAGTACTTC. The gene calls are TRBV4-3 and TRBJ2-7; 11 bases match TRBD1. Germline values: CDR1 LGHNA, CDR2 YSLEER. The V and J ends lost 3 bases and 6 bases, in that order; junction bases with no gene match: 10. The CDR3 extends over 16 amino acids.

This clone was observed many times. The chain employs TRBV7-3 and TRBJ2-1; 8 bases agree with TRBD1. This CDR3 region has 16 residues. V was pared by 5 bases and J by 4 bases, with 10 bases of the junction left unmatched. The germline gives CDR1 SGHTA, CDR2 FQGTGA. CDR3 sequence (DNA): TGTGCCAGCAGCAAAGAGGGACAGGCGGGATACAATGAGCAGTTCTTC. It yields the protein CASSKEGQAGYNEQFF.

V gene TRBV5-6 combines with J gene TRBJ2-7; 11 nucleotides agree with TRBD2. Germline-derived CDR1 and CDR2 are SGHDT and YYEEEE. J gave up 6 bases and V 6 bases, and 5 bases lay outside the gene matches. CDR3 length equals 13 residues. CDR3 coding DNA: TGTGCCAGCACCCTAGCGGGGGGTGCCGAGCAGTACGTC. This gives the protein CASTLAGGAEQYV.

This clone has more than one count but fewer than ten. The rearrangement joins TRBV27 to TRBJ2-7; no clear D gene. Trimming removed 2 bases at V and 0 bases at J, with 5 bases between. Germline V CDR1 and CDR2: MNHEY, SMNVEV (reference sequence). This CDR3 contains 13 residues. The CDR3 region is CASSLTRSYEQYF. DNA of the CDR3: TGTGCCAGCAGTTTAACGCGCTCCTACGAGCAGTACTTC.

The J gene is TRBJ1-2, the V gene TRBV5-1, with D possibly being TRBD1 (6 bases). V was pared by 4 bases and J by 4 bases, with 14 bases between. This CDR3 has 14 amino acids. The germline V gene has CDR1 SGHRS and CDR2 YFSETQ. For the CDR3, the DNA is TGCGCCAGCAGCGAAGCGGACAGTATCTATGGCTACACCTTC. Residues: CASSEADSIYGYTF.

V gene TRBV7-7 combines with J gene TRBJ2-5; 7 nucleotides agree with TRBD1. Trimming at V came to 5 bases and at J to 1 base, leaving 4 bases not matched to a gene. Germline V CDR1 and CDR2: SSHAT, FNYEAQ (reference sequence). The CDR3 extends over 14 amino acids. As DNA, the CDR3 is TGTGCCAGCAGCGAACAGGGGACCCAAGAGACCCAGTACTTC. Protein: CASSEQGTQETQYF.

The gene calls are TRBV5-1 and TRBJ2-7; D is unclear. The CDR3 is made up of 14 amino acids. Germline assignment: CDR1 SGHRS and CDR2 YFSETQ. V was cut by 4 bases and J by 2 bases, with 13 bases left in between. The CDR3 bases are TGCGCCAGCAGCCCCGACCCCACAGCCTACGAGCAGTACTTC. It is translated as CASSPDPTAYEQYF.

The chain employs TRBV4-3 and TRBJ2-5; 8 bases align to TRBD1. J was trimmed by 5 bases and V by 0 bases; bases with no gene match: 5. The CDR3 totals 15 residues. The V gene's germline CDR1 is LGHNA and CDR2 YSLEER. The DNA for the CDR3 is TGCGCCAGCAGCCAAGAGGCCAGGGGGCTGGAGACCCAGTACTTC. Protein sequence: CASSQEARGLETQYF.

This clone was counted between two and nine times. This chain links TRBV2 with TRBJ1-1; 7 nucleotides align to TRBD1. The V gene's germline CDR1 is SNHLY and CDR2 FYNNEI. There are 17 residues in the CDR3. V dropped 6 bases and J dropped 0; count of bases not matched to a gene: 13. The CDR3 loop reads CASSAPTGIPMNTEAFF. CDR3 DNA: TGTGCCAGCAGCGCCCCGACAGGGATACCGATGAACACTGAAGCTTTCTTT.

This clone was seen more than once but under ten times. This chain links TRBV2 with TRBJ1-1; D remains ambiguous. This CDR3 is built from 12 residues. Deletions cut 4 bases from V and 7 bases from J, with 10 bases between. Germline V CDR1 and CDR2: SNHLY, FYNNEI. This CDR3 is CASSGTGIEAFF. The CDR3 DNA sequence: TGTGCCAGCAGTGGGACCGGGATTGAAGCTTTCTTT.

This clone was observed a handful of times. The V call is TRBV19, the J call TRBJ2-3; 11 nucleotides agree with TRBD2. The junction had 5 bases not matched to a gene; V was cut back by 4 bases and J by 2 bases. The CDR3 loop spans 16 amino acids. From germline, CDR1 is LNHDA and CDR2 SQIVND (reference sequence). For the CDR3, the DNA is TGTGCCAGTAGTACACTAGCGGGGGCTCTCACAGATACGCAGTATTTT. Protein: CASSTLAGALTDTQYF.

This clone was picked up many times. The rearrangement joins TRBV19 to TRBJ1-2; TRBD1 agrees at 7 bases. The CDR3 has 12 residues. The germline V gene has CDR1 LNHDA and CDR2 SQIVND (reference sequence). Unmatched junction bases numbered 2, after V lost 6 bases and J lost 4 bases. Here the CDR3 DNA reads TGTGCCAGTAGGGGGACAGCCTATGGCTACACCTTC. Translation: CASRGTAYGYTF.

The gene calls are TRBV6-5 and TRBJ1-4; D perhaps matches TRBD1 (5 bases). This CDR3 has 15 residues. Germline lookup yields CDR1 MNHEY and CDR2 SVGAGI. Between the trimmed V and J ends, which lost 2 bases and 7 bases, there was a span of 14 bases. The CDR3 here is CASSYSGGGGEKLFF. DNA for the CDR3: TGTGCCAGCAGTTACAGCGGGGGTGGCGGTGAAAAACTGTTTTTT.

The chain employs TRBV5-1 and TRBJ2-7; 7 bases line up with TRBD2. The ends lost 0 bases at V and 3 bases at J; junction bases unmatched: 6. From germline, CDR1 is SGHRS and CDR2 YFSETQ. This CDR3 has 15 amino acids. CDR3 DNA: TGCGCCAGCAGCTTGGACGGGGGGACGGTCTACGAGCAGTACGTC. This sequence encodes CASSLDGGTVYEQYV.

The genes are TRBV28 and TRBJ1-4; 10 bases map to TRBD1. This CDR3 region has 15 residues. The V and J ends lost 2 bases and 6 bases, in that order; junction bases with no gene match: 3. Per germline, CDR1 MDHEN and CDR2 SYDVKM. The CDR3 sequence is CASSLRTGGDEKLFF. CDR3 bases: TGTGCCAGCAGTTTAAGGACAGGGGGGGATGAAAAACTGTTTTTT.

This rearrangement joins TRBV19 to TRBJ1-1; D gene uncertain. The germline V and J ends were trimmed by 3 bases and 0 bases, with 5 bases remaining between them. The CDR3 contains 13 residues. Germline V gene data show CDR1 as LNHDA and CDR2 as SQIVND (reference sequence). CDR3 residues: CASSIAVNTEAFF. The CDR3 DNA is TGTGCCAGTAGTATTGCGGTGAACACTGAAGCTTTCTTT. Variable domain in full (rest from reference TRBV19 and TRBJ1-1): DGGITQSPKYLFRKEGQNVTLSCEQNLNHDAMYWYRQDPGQGLRLIYYSQIVNDFQKGDIAEGYSVSREKKESFPLTVTSAQKNPTAFYLCASSIAVNTEAFFGQGTRLTVV.

The sample holds a few counts of this clone. The rearrangement links TRBV7-2 to TRBJ1-1, with 8 bases aligning to TRBD1. The CDR3 loop spans 14 amino acids. After removal of 3 bases from V and 4 bases from J, the junction contained 4 bases not matched to a gene. Germline V CDR1 and CDR2: SGHTA, FQGNSA. CDR3 DNA: TGTGCCAGCAGCTTTCAGGGGGCAGGCACTGAAGCTTTCTTT. Translation gives CASSFQGAGTEAFF. The whole variable domain, remainder taken from reference TRBV7-2 and TRBJ1-1, is GAGVSQSPSNKVTEKGKDVELRCDPISGHTALYWYRQSLGQGLEFLIYFQGNSAPDKSGLPSDRFSAERTGGSVSTLTIQRTQQEDSAVYLCASSFQGAGTEAFFGQGTRLTVV.

The chain uses TRBV15 and TRBJ1-2; perhaps TRBD1 as D (5 bases). This CDR3 is 15 amino acids long. Germline V gene data show CDR1 as LNHNV and CDR2 as YYDKDF (reference sequence). The germline V and J ends were trimmed by 1 base and 0 bases, with 9 bases remaining between them. Here the CDR3 DNA reads TGTGCCACCAGCAGAGGGGCAGGGTCTAACTATGGCTACACCTTC. This codes for CATSRGAGSNYGYTF.

This CDR3 reads CASSWQGHERYTF. The DNA for the CDR3 is TGTGCCAGCAGTTGGCAGGGGCATGAACGCTACACCTTC. The chain employs TRBV7-9 and TRBJ1-2; tentatively, D is TRBD1 (6 bases). This CDR3 comprises 13 residues. Per germline, CDR1 SEHNR and CDR2 FQNEAQ (reference sequence). V was pared by 6 bases and J by 9 bases, with 17 bases between.

Only a few counts were recorded for this clone. The gene calls are TRBV4-2 and TRBJ2-5; the match to TRBD2 covers 11 bases. Germline trimming cut 7 bases from V and 0 bases from J; bases unmatched to any gene: 4. Germline CDR1 is LGHNA and CDR2 is YNFKEQ. The CDR3 has 15 amino acids. The CDR3 coding sequence is TGTGCCAGCACCCCTAGCGGGGGGTACCAAGAGACCCAGTACTTC. Residues: CASTPSGGYQETQYF.

This chain joins TRBV7-2 and TRBJ1-1, with D maybe TRBD1 (6 bases). There are 15 residues in the CDR3. The V and J ends lost 3 bases and 0 bases respectively, with 11 bases between them. CDR1 and CDR2 from the germline V gene are SGHTA and FQGNSA. The CDR3 DNA reads TGTGCCAGCAGCTTTTACCAGGGGATGAACACTGAAGCTTTCTTT. Its protein product is CASSFYQGMNTEAFF.